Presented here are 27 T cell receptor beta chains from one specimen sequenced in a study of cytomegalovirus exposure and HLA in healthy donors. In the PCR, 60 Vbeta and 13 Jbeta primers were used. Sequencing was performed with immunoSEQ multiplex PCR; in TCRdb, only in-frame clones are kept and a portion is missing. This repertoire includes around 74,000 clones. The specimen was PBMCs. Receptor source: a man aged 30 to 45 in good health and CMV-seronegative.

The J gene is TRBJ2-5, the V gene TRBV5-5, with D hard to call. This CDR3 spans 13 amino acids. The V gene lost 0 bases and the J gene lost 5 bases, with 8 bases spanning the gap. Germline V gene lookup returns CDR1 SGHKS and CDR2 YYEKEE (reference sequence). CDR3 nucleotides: TGTGCCAGCAGCTTGGGTACTCGGGAGACCCAGTACTTC. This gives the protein CASSLGTRETQYF.

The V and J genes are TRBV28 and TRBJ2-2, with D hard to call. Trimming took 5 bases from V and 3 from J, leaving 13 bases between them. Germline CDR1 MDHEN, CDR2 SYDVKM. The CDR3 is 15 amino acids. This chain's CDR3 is CASSDHRIDTGELFF. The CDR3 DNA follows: TGTGCCAGCAGTGATCACCGTATAGACACCGGGGAGCTGTTTTTT.

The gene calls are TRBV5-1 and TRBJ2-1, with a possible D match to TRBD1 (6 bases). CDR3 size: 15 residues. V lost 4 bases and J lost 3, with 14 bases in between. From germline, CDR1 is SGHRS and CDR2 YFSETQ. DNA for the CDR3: TGCGCCAGCAGCCTGGAGACAGGACTCTACAATGAGCAGTTCTTC. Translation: CASSLETGLYNEQFF.

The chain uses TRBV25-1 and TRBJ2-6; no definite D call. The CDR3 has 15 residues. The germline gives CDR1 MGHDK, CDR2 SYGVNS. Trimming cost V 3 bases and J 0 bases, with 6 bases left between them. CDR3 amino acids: CASSDQNSGANVLTF. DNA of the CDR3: TGTGCCAGCAGTGACCAGAACTCTGGGGCCAACGTCCTGACTTTC.

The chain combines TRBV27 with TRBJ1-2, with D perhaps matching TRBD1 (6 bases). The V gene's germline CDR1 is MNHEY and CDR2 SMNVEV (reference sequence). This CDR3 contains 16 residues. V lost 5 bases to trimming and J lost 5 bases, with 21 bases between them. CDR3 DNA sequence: TGTGCCAGCAGTCCGTTTGGGACACTACCCGATTATGGCTACACCTTC. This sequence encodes CASSPFGTLPDYGYTF.

The CDR3 DNA is TGTGCCAGTCGGGACAGGGCGAAGACCCAGTACTTC. This encodes CASRDRAKTQYF. The chain links TRBV2 to TRBJ2-5; 9 positions agree with TRBD1. Germline trimming cut 9 bases from V and 6 bases from J; bases unmatched to any gene: 5. Germline V lookup: CDR1 SNHLY, CDR2 FYNNEI. This CDR3 has 12 amino acids.

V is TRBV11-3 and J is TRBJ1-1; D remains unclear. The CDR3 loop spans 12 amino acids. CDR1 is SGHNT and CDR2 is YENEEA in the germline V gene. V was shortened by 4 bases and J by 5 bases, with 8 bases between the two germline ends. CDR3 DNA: TGTGCCAGCAGCTACCGGGAGACTGAAGCTTTCTTT. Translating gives CASSYRETEAFF.

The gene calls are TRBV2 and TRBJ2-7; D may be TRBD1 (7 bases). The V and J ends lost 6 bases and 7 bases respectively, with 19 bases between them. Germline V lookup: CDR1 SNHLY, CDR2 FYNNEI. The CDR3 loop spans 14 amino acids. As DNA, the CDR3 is TGTGCCAGCAGGCTTGACCTGGCAGGGGGGGAGCAGTACTTC. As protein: CASRLDLAGGEQYF.

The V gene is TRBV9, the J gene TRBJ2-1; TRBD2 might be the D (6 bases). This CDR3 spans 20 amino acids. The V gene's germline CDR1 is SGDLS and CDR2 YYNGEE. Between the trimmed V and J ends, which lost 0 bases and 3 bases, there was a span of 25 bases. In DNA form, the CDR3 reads TGTGCCAGCAGCGTAGACCCGGGCCTACCATGGCGGGGAAACTACAATGAGCAGTTCTTC. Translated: CASSVDPGLPWRGNYNEQFF.

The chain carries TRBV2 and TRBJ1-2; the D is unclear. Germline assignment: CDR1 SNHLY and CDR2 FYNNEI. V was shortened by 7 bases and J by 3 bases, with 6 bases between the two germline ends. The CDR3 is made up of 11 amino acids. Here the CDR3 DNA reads TGTGCCAGCACCTACCACTATGGCTACACCTTC. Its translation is CASTYHYGYTF.

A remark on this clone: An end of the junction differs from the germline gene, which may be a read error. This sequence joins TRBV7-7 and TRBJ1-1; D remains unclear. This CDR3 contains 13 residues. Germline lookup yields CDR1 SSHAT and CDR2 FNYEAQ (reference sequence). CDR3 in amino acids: CASSSSQDTEAFF. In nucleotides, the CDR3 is TGTGCTAGCAGCTCAAGCCAAGACACTGAAGCTTTCTTT. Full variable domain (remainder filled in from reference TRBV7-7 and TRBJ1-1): GAGVSQSPRYKVTKRGQDVTLRCDPISSHATLYWYQQALGQGPEFLTYFNYEAQPDKSGLPSDRFSAERPEGSISTLTIQRTEQRDSAMYRCASSSSQDTEAFFGQGTRLTVV.

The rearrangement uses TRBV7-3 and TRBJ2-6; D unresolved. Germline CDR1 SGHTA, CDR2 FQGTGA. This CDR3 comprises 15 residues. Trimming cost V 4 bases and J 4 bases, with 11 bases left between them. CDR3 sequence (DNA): TGTGCCAGCAGCTCGACACTGAGAGGGGCCAACGTCCTGACTTTC. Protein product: CASSSTLRGANVLTF.

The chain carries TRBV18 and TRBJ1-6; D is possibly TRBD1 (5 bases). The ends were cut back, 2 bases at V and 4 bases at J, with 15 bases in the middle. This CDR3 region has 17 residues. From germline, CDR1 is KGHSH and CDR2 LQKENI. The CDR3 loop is CASSPGAVGVYNSPLHF. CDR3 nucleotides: TGTGCCAGCTCACCAGGGGCGGTAGGGGTGTATAATTCACCCCTCCACTTT.

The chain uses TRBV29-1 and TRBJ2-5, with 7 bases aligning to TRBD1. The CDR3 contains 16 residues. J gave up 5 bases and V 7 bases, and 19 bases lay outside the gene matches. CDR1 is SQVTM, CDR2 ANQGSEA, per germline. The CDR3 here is CSAPGRGRGNFETQYF. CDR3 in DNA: TGCAGCGCCCCCGGTCGGGGCAGGGGGAATTTTGAGACCCAGTACTTC.

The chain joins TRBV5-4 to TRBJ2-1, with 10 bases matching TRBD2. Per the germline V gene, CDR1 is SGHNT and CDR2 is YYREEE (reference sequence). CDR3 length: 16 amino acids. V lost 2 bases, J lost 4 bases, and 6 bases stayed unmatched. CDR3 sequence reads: CASSFGSGGLYNEQFF. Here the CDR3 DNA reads TGTGCCAGCAGCTTCGGTAGCGGGGGGTTATACAATGAGCAGTTCTTC.

This chain's CDR3 is CAISGSEDTGELFF. CDR3 DNA: TGTGCCATCAGCGGGAGTGAGGACACCGGGGAGCTGTTTTTT. This rearrangement joins TRBV10-3 to TRBJ2-2; a weak D match, TRBD2 (6 bases). This CDR3 spans 14 amino acids. The germline CDR1 and CDR2 sequences are ENHRY and SYGVKD. V lost 6 bases and J lost 3, with 11 bases in between.

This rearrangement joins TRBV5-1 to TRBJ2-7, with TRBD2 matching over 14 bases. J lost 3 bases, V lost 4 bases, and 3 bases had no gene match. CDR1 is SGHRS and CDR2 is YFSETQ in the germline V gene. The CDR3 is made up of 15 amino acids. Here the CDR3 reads CASSPGLAGVYEQYF. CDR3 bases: TGCGCCAGCAGCCCGGGACTAGCGGGAGTCTACGAGCAGTACTTC.

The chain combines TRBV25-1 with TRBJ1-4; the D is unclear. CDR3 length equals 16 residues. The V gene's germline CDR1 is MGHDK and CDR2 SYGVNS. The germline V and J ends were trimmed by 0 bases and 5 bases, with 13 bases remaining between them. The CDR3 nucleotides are TGTGCCAGCAGTGAATATGGAACAGTTCAGAATGAAAAACTGTTTTTT. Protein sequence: CASSEYGTVQNEKLFF.

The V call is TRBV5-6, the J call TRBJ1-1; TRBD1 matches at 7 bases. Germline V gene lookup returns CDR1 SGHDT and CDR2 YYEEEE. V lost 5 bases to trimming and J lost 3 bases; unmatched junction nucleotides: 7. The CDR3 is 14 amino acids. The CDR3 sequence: CASSRGQSYTEAFF. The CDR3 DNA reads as TGTGCCAGCAGTAGGGGGCAATCTTACACTGAAGCTTTCTTT. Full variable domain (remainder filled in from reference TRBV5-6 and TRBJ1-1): DAGVTQSPTHLIKTRGQQVTLRCSPKSGHDTVSWYQQALGQGPQFIFQYYEEEERQRGNFPDRFSGHQFPNYSSELNVNALLLGDSALYLCASSRGQSYTEAFFGQGTRLTVV.

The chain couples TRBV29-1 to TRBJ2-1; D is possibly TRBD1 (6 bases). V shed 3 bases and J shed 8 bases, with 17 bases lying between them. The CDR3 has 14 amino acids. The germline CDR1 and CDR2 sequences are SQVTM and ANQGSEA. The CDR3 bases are TGCAGCGTTGATACAGGGTTGGTCCGGGATGAGCAGTTCTTC. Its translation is CSVDTGLVRDEQFF.

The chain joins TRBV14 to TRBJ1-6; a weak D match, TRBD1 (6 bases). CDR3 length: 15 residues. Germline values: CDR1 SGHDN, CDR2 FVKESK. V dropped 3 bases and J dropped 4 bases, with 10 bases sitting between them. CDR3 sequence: CASSHRQAYNSPLHF. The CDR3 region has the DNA TGTGCCAGCAGCCACCGACAGGCTTATAATTCACCCCTCCACTTT.

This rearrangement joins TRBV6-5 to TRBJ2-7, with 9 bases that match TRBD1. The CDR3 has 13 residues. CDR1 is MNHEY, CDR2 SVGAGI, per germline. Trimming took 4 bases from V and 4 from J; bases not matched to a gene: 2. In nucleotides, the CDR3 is TGTGCCAGCAGTTTCGACAGGGGGTACGAGCAGTACTTC. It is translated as CASSFDRGYEQYF.

The CDR3 DNA is TGTGCCAGCAGAGATCCCCGGACAGGGGGCCAAGAGACCCAGTACTTC. Its protein product is CASRDPRTGGQETQYF. This chain links TRBV2 with TRBJ2-5; 10 bases fit TRBD1. With V trimmed by 6 bases and J by 1 base, 8 bases remained unmatched. This CDR3 contains 16 residues. CDR1 is SNHLY and CDR2 is FYNNEI in the germline V gene. The full variable domain, completed using reference TRBV2 and TRBJ2-5, is EPEVTQTPSHQVTQMGQEVILRCVPISNHLYFYWYRQILGQKVEFLVSFYNNEISEKSEIFDDQFSVERPDGSNFTLKIRSTKLEDSAMYFCASRDPRTGGQETQYFGPGTRLLVL.

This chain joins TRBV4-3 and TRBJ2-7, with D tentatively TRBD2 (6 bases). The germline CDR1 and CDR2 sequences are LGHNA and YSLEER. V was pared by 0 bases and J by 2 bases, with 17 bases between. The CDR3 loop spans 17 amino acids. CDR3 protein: CASSQDSAGLDPYEQYF. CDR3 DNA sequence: TGCGCCAGCAGCCAAGATAGTGCGGGACTTGACCCCTACGAGCAGTACTTC.

The CDR3 DNA follows: TGTGCCAGCAGCCCCCTAGCGGGAGCGGGCAATGAGCAGTTCTTC. Encoded protein: CASSPLAGAGNEQFF. The chain recombines TRBV11-2 with TRBJ2-1, with 10 bases fitting TRBD2. Germline assignment: CDR1 SGHAT and CDR2 FQNNGV. CDR3 size: 15 residues. V shed 5 bases, J shed 6 bases, and the junction held 7 bases outside the gene matches.

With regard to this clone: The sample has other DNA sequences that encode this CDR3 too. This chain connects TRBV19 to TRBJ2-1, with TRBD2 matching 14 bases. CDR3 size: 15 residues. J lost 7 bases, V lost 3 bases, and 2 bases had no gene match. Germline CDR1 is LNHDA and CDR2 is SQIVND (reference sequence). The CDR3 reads CASSIGTSGSNEQFF. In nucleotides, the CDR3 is TGTGCCAGTAGTATCGGGACTAGCGGGAGTAATGAGCAGTTCTTC.

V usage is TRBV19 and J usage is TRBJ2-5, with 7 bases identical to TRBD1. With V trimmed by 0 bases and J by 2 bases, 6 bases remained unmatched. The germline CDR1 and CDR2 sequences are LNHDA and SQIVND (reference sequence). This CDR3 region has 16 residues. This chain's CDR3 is CASSIDRGQLQETQYF. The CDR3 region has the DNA TGTGCCAGTAGTATAGATCGGGGACAGCTACAAGAGACCCAGTACTTC.